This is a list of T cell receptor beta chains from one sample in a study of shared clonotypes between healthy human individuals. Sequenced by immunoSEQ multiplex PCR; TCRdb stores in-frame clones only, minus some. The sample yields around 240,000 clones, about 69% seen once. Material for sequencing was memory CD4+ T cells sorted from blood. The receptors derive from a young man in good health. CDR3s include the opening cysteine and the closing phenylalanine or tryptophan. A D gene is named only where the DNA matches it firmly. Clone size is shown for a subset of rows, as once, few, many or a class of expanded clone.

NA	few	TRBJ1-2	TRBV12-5	CASGFPGHYGYTF	TGTGCTAGTGGTTTCCCAGGACATTATGGCTACACCTTC
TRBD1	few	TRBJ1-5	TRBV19	CASSITGTGYQPQHF	TGTGCCAGTAGTATCACCGGGACAGGATATCAGCCCCAGCATTTT
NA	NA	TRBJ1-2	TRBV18	CASSPKGDLYGYTF	TGTGCCAGCTCACCAAAAGGAGACCTATATGGCTACACCTTC
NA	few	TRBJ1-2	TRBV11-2	CASSAIQGSRISGYTF	TGTGCCAGCAGCGCCATCCAGGGCAGTCGAATAAGTGGCTACACCTTC
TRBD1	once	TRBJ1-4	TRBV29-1	CSVDPGGEKLFF	TGCAGCGTTGACCCAGGGGGAGAAAAACTGTTTTTT
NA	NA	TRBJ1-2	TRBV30	CAWSVRQEGYTF	TGTGCCTGGAGTGTACGTCAGGAGGGCTACACCTTC
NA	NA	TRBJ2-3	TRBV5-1	CASSFGVKGSTDTQYF	TGCGCCAGCAGCTTCGGGGTAAAGGGCTCCACAGATACGCAGTATTTT
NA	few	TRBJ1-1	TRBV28	CASSSPRVTEAFF	TGTGCCAGCAGTTCTCCTAGGGTCACTGAAGCTTTCTTT
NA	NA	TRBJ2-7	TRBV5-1	CASSLSASMIYEQYF	TGCGCCAGCAGCTTGTCGGCCAGTATGATTTACGAGCAGTACTTC
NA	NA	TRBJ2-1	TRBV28	CASSLLLRRHVDNEQFF	TGTGCCAGCAGTTTACTGTTGAGAAGACACGTGGACAATGAGCAGTTCTTC
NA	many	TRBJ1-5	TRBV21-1	CASSKNGTGRSNQPQHF	TGTGCCAGCAGCAAAAATGGGACAGGTAGGAGCAATCAGCCCCAGCATTTT
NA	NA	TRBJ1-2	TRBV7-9	CASSLELESYTF	TGTGCCAGCAGCTTAGAGCTAGAAAGCTACACCTTC
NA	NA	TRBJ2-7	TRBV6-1	CASSGHGSSYEQYF	TGTGCCAGCAGTGGCCACGGCAGCTCCTACGAGCAGTACTTC
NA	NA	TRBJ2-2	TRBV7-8	CASSYKQGSTGELFF	TGTGCCAGCAGCTATAAACAAGGGAGTACCGGGGAGCTGTTTTTT
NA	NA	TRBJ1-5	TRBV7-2	CASSLATGARQPQHF	TGTGCCAGCAGCTTAGCGACGGGGGCACGTCAGCCCCAGCATTTT
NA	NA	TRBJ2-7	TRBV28	CASSPFTDEQYF	TGTGCCAGCAGCCCCTTTACGGACGAGCAGTACTTC
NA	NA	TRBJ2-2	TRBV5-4	CASSRGWNTGELFF	TGTGCCAGCAGCAGGGGGTGGAACACCGGGGAGCTGTTTTTT
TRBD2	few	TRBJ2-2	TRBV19	CASSMGTSYGELFF	TGTGCCAGTAGTATGGGGACTAGTTACGGGGAGCTGTTTTTT
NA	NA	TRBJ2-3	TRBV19	CASSIGRMDTQYF	TGTGCCAGTAGTATAGGCAGGATGGATACGCAGTATTTT
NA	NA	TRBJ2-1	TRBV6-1	CASSEAPNSYNEQFF	TGTGCCAGCAGTGAGGCGCCTAATTCCTACAATGAGCAGTTCTTC
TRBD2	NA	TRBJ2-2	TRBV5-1	CASSPGLAGVGTGELFF	TGCGCCAGCAGCCCGGGACTAGCGGGAGTCGGTACCGGGGAGCTGTTTTTT
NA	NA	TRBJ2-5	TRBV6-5	CASSDEGQTQYF	TGTGCCAGCAGCGACGAGGGACAGACCCAGTACTTC
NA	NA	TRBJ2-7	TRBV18	CASSPGDLYEQYF	TGTGCCAGCTCACCAGGGGACCTATACGAGCAGTACTTC
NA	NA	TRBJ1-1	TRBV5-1	CASSPAGGTVNTEAFF	TGCGCCAGCAGCCCGGCCGGGGGCACCGTGAACACTGAAGCTTTCTTT
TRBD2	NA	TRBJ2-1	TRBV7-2	CASSLHRTSAYNEQFF	TGTGCCAGCAGCTTACATCGGACTAGCGCCTACAATGAGCAGTTCTTC
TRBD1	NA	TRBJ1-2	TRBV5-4	CASSLAGGAGYTF	TGTGCCAGCAGCTTGGCAGGGGGCGCTGGCTACACCTTC
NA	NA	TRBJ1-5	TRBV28	CASSIGDSWGNQPQHF	TGTGCCAGCAGTATAGGGGACTCTTGGGGGAATCAGCCCCAGCATTTT
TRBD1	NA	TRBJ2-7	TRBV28	CASSPGTDGYEQYF	TGTGCCAGCAGCCCCGGGACAGACGGCTACGAGCAGTACTTC
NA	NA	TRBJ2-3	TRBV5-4	CASSSSGTDTQYF	TGTGCCAGCAGCTCTAGCGGCACAGATACGCAGTATTTT
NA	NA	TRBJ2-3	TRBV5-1	CASSKGTESTDTQYF	TGCGCCAGCAGCAAAGGGACCGAGAGCACAGATACGCAGTATTTT
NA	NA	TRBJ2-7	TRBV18	CASSPPIVAAEQYF	TGTGCCAGCTCACCACCGATTGTGGCGGCCGAGCAGTACTTC
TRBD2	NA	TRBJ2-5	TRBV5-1	CASSMASGSSETQYF	TGCGCCAGCAGCATGGCTAGCGGGAGCTCAGAGACCCAGTACTTC
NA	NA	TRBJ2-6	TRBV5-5	CASSYDGPGANVLTF	TGTGCCAGCAGCTACGACGGACCTGGGGCCAACGTCCTGACTTTC
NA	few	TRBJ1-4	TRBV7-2	CASSKGGGAEKLFF	TGTGCCAGCAGCAAGGGGGGCGGAGCTGAAAAACTGTTTTTT
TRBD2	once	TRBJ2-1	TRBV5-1	CASSLAGVGLASSYNEQFF	TGCGCCAGCAGCTTGGCCGGCGTGGGACTAGCGAGCTCCTACAATGAGCAGTTCTTC
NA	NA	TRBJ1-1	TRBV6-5	CASSVGGNPRAEAFF	TGTGCCAGCTCCGTAGGGGGAAATCCTAGAGCTGAAGCTTTCTTT
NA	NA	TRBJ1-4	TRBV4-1	CASSQDPGLETTGANEKLFF	TGCGCCAGCAGCCAAGATCCCGGACTCGAAACAACGGGAGCTAATGAAAAACTGTTTTTT
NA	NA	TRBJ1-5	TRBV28	CASVRGGSDQPQHF	TGTGCCAGCGTGAGGGGGGGGTCAGATCAGCCCCAGCATTTT
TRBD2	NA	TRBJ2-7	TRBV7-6	CASSLTSGGSYEQYF	TGTGCCAGCAGCTTAACTAGCGGGGGCTCCTACGAGCAGTACTTC
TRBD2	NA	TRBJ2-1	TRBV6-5	CASSFRTSGRDNEQFF	TGTGCCAGCAGTTTCAGGACTAGCGGGAGAGACAATGAGCAGTTCTTC
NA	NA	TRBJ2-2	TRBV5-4	CASSLPGGTGELFF	TGTGCCAGCAGCTTGCCTGGGGGTACCGGGGAGCTGTTTTTT